This TCR beta chain stems from a study of neoadjuvant anti-PD-1 for oral cavity cancer. General study results and limits: Post-nivolumab, blood T cell clonality was significantly elevated in non-responders.

The CDR3 is 11 amino acids. Germline V gene lookup returns CDR1 WNHNN and CDR2 SYGVQD (reference sequence). The V gene lost 8 bases and the J gene lost 4 bases, with 7 bases spanning the gap. A word on this clone: Its antigen is currently unknown.

Time point defined: after neoadjuvant nivolumab, at surgical resection. Only in-frame clones appear in the TCRdb table, and some are missing; sequencing was by immunoSEQ multiplex PCR. The data contain about 14,000 clones, around 70% of them singletons. This TCR was recovered from a person between 40 and 85 years old with oral cavity squamous cell carcinoma. The J gene is TRBJ2-3, the V gene TRBV10-1; D gene ambiguous. The specimen was PBMCs, collected after nivolumab (anti-PD-1) treatment. DNA of the CDR3: TGCGCCAGCGGGGATTCAGATACGCAGTATTTT. Encoded protein: CASGDSDTQYF.